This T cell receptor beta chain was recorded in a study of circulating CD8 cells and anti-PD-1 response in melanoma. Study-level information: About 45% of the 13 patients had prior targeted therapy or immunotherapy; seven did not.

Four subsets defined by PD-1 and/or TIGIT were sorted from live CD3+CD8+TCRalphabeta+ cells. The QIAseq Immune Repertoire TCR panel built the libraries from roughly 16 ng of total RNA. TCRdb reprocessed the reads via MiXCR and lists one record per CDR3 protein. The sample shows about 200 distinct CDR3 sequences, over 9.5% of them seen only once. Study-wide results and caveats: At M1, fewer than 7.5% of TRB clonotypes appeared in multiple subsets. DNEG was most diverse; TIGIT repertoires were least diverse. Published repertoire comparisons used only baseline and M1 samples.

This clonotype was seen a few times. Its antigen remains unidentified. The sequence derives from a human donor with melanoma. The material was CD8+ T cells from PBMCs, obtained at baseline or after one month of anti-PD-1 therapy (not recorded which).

The CDR3 here is CSVGQTEQYF. In nucleotides, the CDR3 is TGCAGCGTCGGACAGACCGAGCAGTACTTC. The V gene is TRBV29-1, the J gene TRBJ2-7, with a possible D match to TRBD1 (6 bases). This CDR3 is built from 10 residues. Per germline, CDR1 SQVTM and CDR2 ANQGSEA. The V end was cut by 6 bases, the J end by 6 bases, with 9 bases between.